Below, 13 T cell receptor beta chains from the same sample are listed, as sequenced in a study of cytomegalovirus exposure and HLA in healthy donors. Primers for the PCR totalled 60 Vbeta and 13 Jbeta. Generated by immunoSEQ multiplex PCR, the TCRdb table keeps only in-frame clones and is missing some. Of around 190,000 clones in the sample, about 77% were seen once. The sample taken for sequencing was PBMCs. These receptor sequences come from a woman between 25 and 40 years old in good health and CMV-seronegative.

The gene calls are TRBV7-2 and TRBJ1-5; D perhaps matches TRBD1 (5 bases). This CDR3 comprises 17 residues. V dropped 4 bases and J dropped 3 bases, with 19 bases sitting between them. CDR1 is SGHTA and CDR2 is FQGNSA in the germline V gene. CDR3 amino acids: CASSSRPHRILNQPQHF. In DNA, the CDR3 is TGTGCCAGCAGCTCCCGCCCGCACAGGATCCTCAATCAGCCCCAGCATTTT.

The V call is TRBV2, the J call TRBJ2-1; D perhaps matches TRBD2 (6 bases). The CDR3 is 14 amino acids. CDR1 is SNHLY and CDR2 is FYNNEI in the germline V gene. The V end was cut by 10 bases, the J end by 0 bases, with 13 bases between. The DNA of the CDR3 is TGTGCCATTTATACGGGGGACTCCTACAATGAGCAGTTCTTC. It encodes CAIYTGDSYNEQFF.

Concerning this clone: An end of the junction differs from the germline gene, which may be a read error. The V call is TRBV6-5, the J call TRBJ1-2; TRBD1 matches at 8 bases. The CDR3 contains 13 residues. Germline CDR1 and CDR2: MNHEY and SVGAGI. Here the CDR3 DNA reads TGTGCCAGCAGATTGGACAGGGCGAAAGGCTACCCCTTC. Residues: CASRLDRAKGYPF.

This rearrangement joins TRBV6-5 to TRBJ2-7, with a weak D call TRBD2 (5 bases). From germline, CDR1 is MNHEY and CDR2 SVGAGI. The V end was cut by 6 bases, the J end by 2 bases, with 14 bases between. The CDR3 contains 14 residues. DNA of the CDR3: TGTGCCAGCAGAAAGGACGGACTCCCCTACGAGCAGTACTTC. Encoded protein: CASRKDGLPYEQYF.

The V call is TRBV4-1, the J call TRBJ1-2; TRBD1 might be the D (5 bases). The CDR3 runs 14 residues. V shed 4 bases and J shed 2 bases, with 11 bases lying between them. Germline V lookup: CDR1 MGHRA, CDR2 YSYEKL. Written as DNA, the CDR3 is TGCGCCAGCAGCCGTGGCGGGGGAAACTATGGCTACACCTTC. This gives the protein CASSRGGGNYGYTF.

The chain links TRBV7-9 to TRBJ2-1, with 9 bases fitting TRBD2. The CDR3 length is 16 residues. Germline V gene sequence: CDR1 SEHNR, CDR2 FQNEAQ (reference sequence). V dropped 5 bases and J dropped 0; count of bases not matched to a gene: 5. The CDR3 sequence: CASSPTSGSSYNEQFF. CDR3 in DNA: TGTGCCAGCAGCCCGACTAGCGGAAGCTCCTACAATGAGCAGTTCTTC.

V gene TRBV7-9 combines with J gene TRBJ2-7, with a weak D call TRBD2 (6 bases). Germline CDR1 is SEHNR and CDR2 is FQNEAQ (reference sequence). The CDR3 consists of 13 residues. V shed 10 bases and J shed 6 bases, with 19 bases lying between them. The CDR3 loop reads CAITVGGDSEQYF. The CDR3 DNA is TGTGCCATCACGGTGGGAGGAGATAGCGAGCAGTACTTC.

The chain combines TRBV6-6 with TRBJ2-5; tentative D call: TRBD1 (6 bases). This CDR3 has 14 amino acids. Germline CDR1 reads MNHNY; CDR2 reads SVGAGI (reference sequence). V was trimmed by 3 bases and J by 4 bases, leaving 12 bases between them. The CDR3 here is CASSYTLGAETQYF. The DNA for the CDR3 is TGTGCCAGCAGTTATACCCTGGGGGCAGAGACCCAGTACTTC.

The genes are TRBV4-1 and TRBJ1-3; D gene ambiguous. V shed 4 bases and J shed 1 base, with 17 bases lying between them. Germline V gene data show CDR1 as MGHRA and CDR2 as YSYEKL. The CDR3 is 17 residues long. CDR3 loop: CASSPNYSTWSGNTIYF. The CDR3 DNA follows: TGCGCCAGCAGCCCCAACTATTCGACCTGGTCTGGAAACACCATATATTTT.

The V gene is TRBV6-1, the J gene TRBJ1-5; the match to TRBD1 covers 8 bases. CDR3 length: 16 amino acids. The V gene's germline CDR1 is MNHNS and CDR2 SASEGT. V lost 0 bases to trimming and J lost 5 bases; unmatched junction nucleotides: 6. CDR3 DNA sequence: TGTGCCAGCAGTGAAGCGTGGACAGGGAGGGATCAGCCCCAGCATTTT. Amino acid sequence: CASSEAWTGRDQPQHF.

The V gene is TRBV30, the J gene TRBJ2-5; D might be TRBD1 (6 bases). The CDR3 length is 13 residues. CDR1 is GTSNPN, CDR2 SVGIG, per germline (reference sequence). The V end was cut by 6 bases, the J end by 1 base, with 12 bases between. The CDR3 loop is CACSGTFQETQYF. The CDR3 DNA follows: TGTGCCTGTTCGGGGACATTCCAAGAGACCCAGTACTTC.

The chain links TRBV18 to TRBJ2-7; perhaps TRBD1 as D (5 bases). From germline, CDR1 is KGHSH and CDR2 LQKENI. The ends were cut back, 4 bases at V and 5 bases at J, with 9 bases in the middle. The CDR3 extends over 12 amino acids. CDR3 sequence (DNA): TGTGCCAGCTCACGTCAGGGTGACGAGCAGTACTTC. It yields the protein CASSRQGDEQYF.

This clone was picked up a small number of times. The chain links TRBV4-1 to TRBJ2-7; D gene ambiguous. The CDR3 runs 14 residues. CDR1 and CDR2 from the germline V gene are MGHRA and YSYEKL. V was clipped by 0 bases and J by 5 bases, with 11 bases between them. DNA of the CDR3: TGCGCCAGCAGCCAAGAAAGACTGAGACACGAGCAGTACTTC. Amino acids: CASSQERLRHEQYF.